The present TCR beta chain was sequenced within a study of CD8 T cells in Susac syndrome. Overall study findings and caveats: Clonal CD8+ expansion in Susac was highest in TEMRA cells and active patients.

When the RNA was reverse transcribed, random hexamers were used with an input of roughly 0.5 to 1 ug. The immunoSEQ assay covered 54 Vbeta and 13 Jbeta segments for CDR3. MiXCR, applied by TCRdb to the immunoSEQ multiplex PCR reads, yields one record per CDR3 protein. The sample contains fewer than 85,000 distinct CDR3 sequences, approximately 94% of which appear only once. TEMRA cells underwent FACS enrichment and CD8+ and CD4+ T cells underwent negative isolation. The germline V gene has CDR1 WSHSY and CDR2 SAAADI. This CDR3 contains 14 residues. The trim removed 5 bases at V and 5 bases at J, leaving 4 bases unmatched. About this clonotype itself: Its antigen is still unknown.

The V and J genes are TRBV10-2 and TRBJ2-5; 11 positions match TRBD2. This receptor was obtained from a human donor with Susac syndrome. The sequencing sample was made of CD8+ T cells from PBMCs. Here the CDR3 reads CASSIAGGHETQYF. In nucleotides, the CDR3 is TGCGCCAGCAGTATAGCGGGGGGGCACGAGACCCAGTACTTC.